Each of the 26 T cell receptor beta chains below was sequenced from the same sample in a study of vaccination effects on CD4 cells after COVID-19 (dated by TCRdb to the early 2020s). Their specific antigens are unknown. After around 10 days of culture, CD4+ T cells were isolated with the EasySep CD4+ T cell isolation kit. Convalescent patients had PCR-confirmed SARS-CoV-2 infection between March and December 2020, before Alpha, Beta and Delta variants emerged in the United States. Two doses of either the BNT162b2 or the mRNA-1273 mRNA SARS-CoV-2 vaccine were administered to participants. Libraries were built with the immunoSEQ multiplex PCR assay. Sourced from immuneACCESS, this table was stored by TCRdb with only in-frame sequences that have V and J called. A share of the clones is absent; for the studies checked, an unresolved V gene accounts for under half, and the remainder has no known explanation. In all, the sample holds tens of thousands of clones, and around 80% of those were seen once. Of the sample, 3.6% is held by the ten largest clones.

This sample comprised CD4+ T cells from PBMCs cultured without peptide, obtained after COVID-19 vaccination. The receptors shown here come from a human donor who had a prior SARS-CoV-2 infection.

The chain combines TRBV11-3 with TRBJ2-2, with TRBD2 matching over 13 bases. Germline CDR1 reads SGHNT; CDR2 reads YENEEA. The CDR3 has 15 amino acids. Losses at the gene ends were 5 bases for V and 5 bases for J; bases not matched to a gene: 2. For the CDR3, the DNA is TGTGCCAGCAGCCCACTAGCGGGGGGGACCGGGGAGCTGTTTTTT. Its translation is CASSPLAGGTGELFF.

V usage is TRBV2 and J usage is TRBJ2-7; D possibly matches TRBD1 or TRBD2 (5 bases each). Germline assignment: CDR1 SNHLY and CDR2 FYNNEI. The V gene lost 3 bases and the J gene lost 1 base, with 10 bases spanning the gap. This CDR3 spans 14 amino acids. The CDR3 is CASSDPGPSYEQYF. The CDR3 coding sequence is TGTGCCAGCAGTGACCCGGGACCTTCCTACGAGCAGTACTTC.

This rearrangement joins TRBV4-1 to TRBJ1-4; the D is unclear. Trimming took 4 bases from V and 7 from J, leaving 22 bases between them. This CDR3 is built from 17 residues. Germline assignment: CDR1 MGHRA and CDR2 YSYEKL. DNA of the CDR3: TGCGCCAGCAGCCGAAGGTCGGCACAGCCGATGGGTGAAAAACTGTTTTTT. The encoded protein is CASSRRSAQPMGEKLFF.

This chain joins TRBV7-2 and TRBJ2-1; tentative D call: TRBD2 (5 bases). This CDR3 is 13 amino acids long. Germline assignment: CDR1 SGHTA and CDR2 FQGNSA. The V gene lost 4 bases and the J gene lost 10 bases, with 14 bases spanning the gap. CDR3 loop: CASSSTSGFEQFF. CDR3 coding DNA: TGTGCCAGCAGCTCGACCAGCGGATTCGAGCAGTTCTTC.

The J gene is TRBJ2-1, the V gene TRBV11-3; no firm D call. The CDR3 length is 12 residues. Germline V lookup: CDR1 SGHNT, CDR2 YENEEA. Trimming took 8 bases from V and 6 from J, leaving 11 bases between them. The CDR3 loop is CASGTDPNEQFF. For the CDR3, the DNA is TGTGCCAGCGGCACGGACCCCAATGAGCAGTTCTTC.

The J gene is TRBJ2-7, the V gene TRBV27, with D perhaps being TRBD1 or TRBD2 (5 bases each). CDR3 size: 15 residues. CDR1 is MNHEY and CDR2 is SMNVEV in the germline V gene (reference sequence). V gave up 4 bases and J gave up 3 bases, with 16 bases separating them. CDR3 sequence: CASSYRGVPFYEQYF. The CDR3 coding sequence is TGTGCCAGCAGTTACCGGGGCGTACCGTTCTACGAGCAGTACTTC.

In its sample, this clone ranks as medium-sized (0.01 to 0.1%). The V gene is TRBV2, the J gene TRBJ2-1, with TRBD1 identical over 12 bases. The trim removed 8 bases at V and 7 bases at J, leaving 6 bases unmatched. The germline V gene has CDR1 SNHLY and CDR2 FYNNEI. The CDR3 is made up of 14 amino acids. The CDR3 is CASGGQGAQNEQFF. The DNA of the CDR3 is TGTGCCAGCGGGGGACAGGGGGCGCAAAATGAGCAGTTCTTC.

The genes are TRBV20-1 and TRBJ2-5; D possibly corresponds to TRBD2 (6 bases). V lost 7 bases and J lost 3, with 9 bases in between. Germline CDR1 DFQATT, CDR2 SNEGSKA (reference sequence). This CDR3 comprises 11 residues. This chain's CDR3 is CSGEREETQYF. CDR3 coding DNA: TGCAGTGGGGAGCGGGAAGAGACCCAGTACTTC.

The rearrangement joins TRBV7-8 to TRBJ2-2; the D is unclear. CDR3 size: 15 residues. The germline V gene encodes CDR1 SGHVS and CDR2 FQNEAQ. V was pared by 5 bases and J by 2 bases, with 12 bases between. CDR3 in DNA: TGTGCCAGCAGCCTCGAGGTCTTAAACACCGGGGAGCTGTTTTTT. It codes for CASSLEVLNTGELFF.

This chain connects TRBV10-3 to TRBJ1-2; TRBD1 matches 8 bases. Germline CDR1 and CDR2: ENHRY and SYGVKD. Unmatched junction bases numbered 7, after V lost 3 bases and J lost 7 bases. CDR3 length equals 14 residues. CDR3 amino acids: CAISDLQGAGGYTF. In DNA form, the CDR3 reads TGTGCCATCAGTGATCTCCAGGGGGCAGGTGGCTACACCTTC.

This chain links TRBV7-3 with TRBJ2-1, with D perhaps matching TRBD1 (6 bases). The CDR3 contains 15 residues. Trimming removed 7 bases at V and 7 bases at J, with 20 bases between. Germline values: CDR1 SGHTA, CDR2 FQGTGA. The CDR3 here is CASTPRPSGTNEQFF. The CDR3 DNA sequence: TGTGCCAGCACCCCACGGCCCTCGGGGACAAATGAGCAGTTCTTC. Complete variable domain (other parts from reference TRBV7-3 and TRBJ2-1): GAGVSQTPSNKVTEKGKYVELRCDPISGHTALYWYRQSLGQGPEFLIYFQGTGAADDSGLPNDRFFAVRPEGSVSTLKIQRTERGDSAVYLCASTPRPSGTNEQFFGPGTRLTVL.

V is TRBV29-1 and J is TRBJ2-3; TRBD2 might be the D (6 bases). The CDR3 sequence is 16 residues long. Deletions cut 4 bases from V and 6 bases from J, with 23 bases between. From germline, CDR1 is SQVTM and CDR2 ANQGSEA. CDR3 sequence (DNA): TGCAGCGTTGGACGTCATAAGGACTCCCGGGGGGATACGCAGTATTTT. Its protein is CSVGRHKDSRGDTQYF.

This chain joins TRBV2 and TRBJ1-6, with D possibly TRBD1 on 5 matching bases. The CDR3 has 15 amino acids. The V end lost 2 bases, the J end lost 8 bases, and 13 bases lay between the germline ends. The germline V gene has CDR1 SNHLY and CDR2 FYNNEI. The CDR3 DNA follows: TGTGCCAGCAGTGAACGTGACAGCAGGGATTCACCCCTCCACTTT. It codes for CASSERDSRDSPLHF.

The CDR3 sequence is CASSFGTGDQPQHF. DNA for the CDR3: TGTGCCAGCAGCTTCGGGACAGGGGATCAGCCCCAGCATTTT. J is TRBJ1-5 and V is TRBV7-9, with 10 bases lining up with TRBD1. Germline loops: CDR1 SEHNR, CDR2 FQNEAQ (reference sequence). The CDR3 is 14 residues long. J gave up 5 bases and V 3 bases, and 1 base lay outside the gene matches.

The chain has TRBV5-4 and TRBJ1-4; D is perhaps TRBD1 (5 bases). V was trimmed by 4 bases and J by 2 bases, leaving 15 bases between them. The length of the CDR3 is 16 residues. CDR1 is SGHNT, CDR2 YYREEE, per germline (reference sequence). CDR3 in amino acids: CASSRDRTTTNEKLFF. The CDR3 DNA sequence: TGTGCCAGCAGCCGGGACCGGACTACTACTAATGAAAAACTGTTTTTT.

The chain uses TRBV18 and TRBJ2-3, with 8 bases that match TRBD1. The V segment lost 2 bases and the J segment 3 bases; nucleotides outside the gene matches: 13. CDR3 length: 18 residues. Looked up from germline, CDR1 is KGHSH and CDR2 is LQKENI. For the CDR3, the DNA is TGTGCCAGCTCACCAAGCCCCGGACAGGGCCGTGGAACAGATACGCAGTATTTT. Protein sequence: CASSPSPGQGRGTDTQYF.

For the CDR3, the DNA is TGTGCCAGCAGTGCCTCTATAACGCAGGGGTTCGAGACCCAGTACTTC. Its protein is CASSASITQGFETQYF. The genes are TRBV2 and TRBJ2-5, with a tentative D call TRBD1 (6 bases). The CDR3 runs to 16 residues. CDR1 and CDR2 from the germline V gene are SNHLY and FYNNEI. Trimming stripped 4 bases from V and 5 bases from J, with 20 bases between.

The rearrangement links TRBV5-1 to TRBJ2-7; D gene uncertain. The V gene lost 0 bases and the J gene lost 6 bases, with 10 bases spanning the gap. This CDR3 has 13 amino acids. The germline V gene encodes CDR1 SGHRS and CDR2 YFSETQ. The CDR3 spells CASSLGGGFEQYF. CDR3 nucleotides: TGCGCCAGCAGCTTGGGGGGTGGGTTCGAGCAGTACTTC.

The chain links TRBV5-6 to TRBJ2-3; D perhaps matches TRBD2 (5 bases). The germline CDR1 and CDR2 sequences are SGHDT and YYEEEE. CDR3 length: 15 amino acids. Trimming cost V 7 bases and J 7 bases, with 22 bases left between them. This chain's CDR3 is CASVQQRGSFNTQYF. The CDR3 coding sequence is TGTGCCAGCGTACAACAACGGGGTAGCTTTAATACGCAGTATTTT.

The V and J genes are TRBV3-1 (or the pseudogene TRBV3-2) and TRBJ2-5; 10 bases agree with TRBD2. The V gene's germline CDR1 is LGHDT and CDR2 YNNKEL (reference sequence). The CDR3 runs to 16 residues. With 4 bases clipped from V and 4 bases from J, the junction kept 9 bases outside the gene matches. The DNA of the CDR3 is TGTGCCAGCAGCCCAAACAGCGGGGGGGTAGCAGAGACCCAGTACTTC. Residues: CASSPNSGGVAETQYF.

The chain is built from TRBV5-6 and TRBJ1-1, with 7 bases that match TRBD1. Per the germline V gene, CDR1 is SGHDT and CDR2 is YYEEEE. The trim removed 1 base at V and 4 bases at J, leaving 7 bases unmatched. The CDR3 covers 15 residues. CDR3 loop: CASSLTGAGGTEAFF. In DNA, the CDR3 is TGTGCCAGCAGCTTGACAGGCGCAGGGGGCACTGAAGCTTTCTTT.

This clone appeared a few times. J is TRBJ2-7 and V is TRBV7-9, with D possibly matching TRBD2 (6 bases). Germline loops: CDR1 SEHNR, CDR2 FQNEAQ (reference sequence). This CDR3 contains 12 residues. The V and J ends lost 5 bases and 4 bases respectively, with 9 bases between them. The CDR3 is CASSRLVYEQYF. The CDR3 nucleotides are TGTGCCAGCAGCAGACTAGTTTACGAGCAGTACTTC.

The V and J genes are TRBV7-8 and TRBJ2-1, with D perhaps TRBD2 (5 bases). Deletions cut 4 bases from V and 7 bases from J, with 8 bases between. This CDR3 region has 12 residues. Looked up from germline, CDR1 is SGHVS and CDR2 is FQNEAQ. The CDR3 protein is CASSYRGNEQFF. The CDR3, as DNA: TGTGCCAGCAGCTACCGGGGTAATGAGCAGTTCTTC. Complete variable domain (other parts from reference TRBV7-8 and TRBJ2-1): GAGVSQSPRYKVAKRGQDVALRCDPISGHVSLFWYQQALGQGPEFLTYFQNEAQLDKSGLPSDRFFAERPEGSVSTLKIQRTQQEDSAVYLCASSYRGNEQFFGPGTRLTVL.

The chain couples TRBV5-1 to TRBJ1-4, with 7 bases lining up with TRBD1. This CDR3 comprises 15 residues. Germline values: CDR1 SGHRS, CDR2 YFSETQ. The junction had 10 bases not matched to a gene; V was cut back by 3 bases and J by 8 bases. Written as DNA, the CDR3 is TGCGCCAGCAGCTCCTTGACAGGGACGGAGGAAAAACTGTTTTTT. This translates into CASSSLTGTEEKLFF. The whole variable domain, filled in from reference TRBV5-1 and TRBJ1-4, reads KAGVTQTPRYLIKTRGQQVTLSCSPISGHRSVSWYQQTPGQGLQFLFEYFSETQRNKGNFPGRFSGRQFSNSRSEMNVSTLELGDSALYLCASSSLTGTEEKLFFGSGTQLSVL.

The V and J genes are TRBV12-3 or TRBV12-4 and TRBJ2-7, with D unresolved. Trimming removed 3 bases from V and 6 bases from J, with 12 bases in between. This CDR3 is built from 13 residues. The CDR3 DNA is TGTGCCAGCAGTTTCCGGGCGGACCGCGAGCAGTACTTC. It is translated as CASSFRADREQYF.

This chain uses TRBV10-3 with TRBJ2-3; the match to TRBD2 covers 13 bases. The CDR3 extends over 18 amino acids. Germline V gene data show CDR1 as ENHRY and CDR2 as SYGVKD. V lost 11 bases to trimming and J lost 0 bases; unmatched junction nucleotides: 14. The CDR3 bases are TGTGCCGCCAAAGGACTAGCGGGGGTTTTCTCTAGCACAGATACGCAGTATTTT. This encodes CAAKGLAGVFSSTDTQYF.